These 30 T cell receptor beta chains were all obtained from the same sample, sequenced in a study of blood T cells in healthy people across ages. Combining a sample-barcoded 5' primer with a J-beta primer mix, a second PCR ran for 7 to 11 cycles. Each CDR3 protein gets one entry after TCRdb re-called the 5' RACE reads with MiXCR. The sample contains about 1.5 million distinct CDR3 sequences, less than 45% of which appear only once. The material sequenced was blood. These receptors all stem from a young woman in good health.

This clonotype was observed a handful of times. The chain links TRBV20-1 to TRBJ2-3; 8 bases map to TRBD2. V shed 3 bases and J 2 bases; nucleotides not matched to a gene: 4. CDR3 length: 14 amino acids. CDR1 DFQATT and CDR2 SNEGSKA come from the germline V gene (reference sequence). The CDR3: CSASGGAHTDTQYF. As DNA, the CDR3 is TGCAGTGCTAGCGGGGGGGCCCACACAGATACGCAGTATTTT.

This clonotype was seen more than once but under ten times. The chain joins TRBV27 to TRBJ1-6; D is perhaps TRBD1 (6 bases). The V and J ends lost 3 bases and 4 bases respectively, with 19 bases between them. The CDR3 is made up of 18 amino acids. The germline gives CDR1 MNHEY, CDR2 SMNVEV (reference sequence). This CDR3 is CASSFSDPRGPYNSPLHF. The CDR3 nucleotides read TGTGCCAGCAGTTTTTCCGACCCCCGGGGGCCATATAATTCACCCCTCCACTTT.

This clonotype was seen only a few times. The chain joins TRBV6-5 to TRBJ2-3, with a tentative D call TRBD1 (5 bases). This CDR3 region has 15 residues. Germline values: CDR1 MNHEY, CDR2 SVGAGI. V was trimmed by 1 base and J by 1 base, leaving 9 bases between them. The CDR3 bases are TGTGCCAGCAGTTACTTCCAGGGCGGCACAGATACGCAGTATTTT. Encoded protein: CASSYFQGGTDTQYF.

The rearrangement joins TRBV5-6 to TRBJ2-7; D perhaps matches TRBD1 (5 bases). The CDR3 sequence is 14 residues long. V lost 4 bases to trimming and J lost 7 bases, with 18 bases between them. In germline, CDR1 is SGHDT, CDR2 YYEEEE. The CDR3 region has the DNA TGTGCCAGCAGCCTGAACCCTGTTAAGGGGGAGCAGTACTTC. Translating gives CASSLNPVKGEQYF.

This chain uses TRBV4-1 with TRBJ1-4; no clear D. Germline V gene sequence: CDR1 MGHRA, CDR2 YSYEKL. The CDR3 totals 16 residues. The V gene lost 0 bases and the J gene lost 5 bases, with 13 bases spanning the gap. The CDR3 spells CASSQDRWQENEKLFF. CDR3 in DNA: TGCGCCAGCAGCCAAGATCGGTGGCAGGAGAATGAAAAACTGTTTTTT.

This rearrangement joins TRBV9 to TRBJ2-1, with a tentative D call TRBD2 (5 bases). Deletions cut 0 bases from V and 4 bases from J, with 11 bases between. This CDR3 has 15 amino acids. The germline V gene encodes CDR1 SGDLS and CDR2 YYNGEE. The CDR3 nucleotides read TGTGCCAGCAGCGTAGATGAGGGTTTATACAATGAGCAGTTCTTC. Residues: CASSVDEGLYNEQFF.

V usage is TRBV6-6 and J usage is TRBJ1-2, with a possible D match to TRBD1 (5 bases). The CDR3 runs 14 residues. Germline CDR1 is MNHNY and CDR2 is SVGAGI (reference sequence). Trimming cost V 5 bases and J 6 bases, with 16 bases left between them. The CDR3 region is CASSGDGFGNGYTF. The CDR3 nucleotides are TGTGCCAGCAGTGGGGACGGCTTCGGCAATGGCTACACCTTC.

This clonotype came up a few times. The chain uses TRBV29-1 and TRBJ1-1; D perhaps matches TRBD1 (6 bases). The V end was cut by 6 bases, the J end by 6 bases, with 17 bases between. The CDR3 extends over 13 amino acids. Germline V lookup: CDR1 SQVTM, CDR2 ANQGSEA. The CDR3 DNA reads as TGCAGCGTCGCAAGGAGAACAGGGCCTGAAGCTTTCTTT. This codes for CSVARRTGPEAFF.

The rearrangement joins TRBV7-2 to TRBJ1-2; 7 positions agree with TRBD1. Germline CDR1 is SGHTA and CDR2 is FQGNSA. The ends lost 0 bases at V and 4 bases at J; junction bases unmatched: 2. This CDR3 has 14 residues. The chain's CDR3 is CASSLARDSYGYTF. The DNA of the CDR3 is TGTGCCAGCAGCTTAGCCCGGGACAGCTATGGCTACACCTTC. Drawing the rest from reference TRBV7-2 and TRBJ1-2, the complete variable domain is GAGVSQSPSNKVTEKGKDVELRCDPISGHTALYWYRQSLGQGLEFLIYFQGNSAPDKSGLPSDRFSAERTGGSVSTLTIQRTQQEDSAVYLCASSLARDSYGYTFGSGTRLTVV.

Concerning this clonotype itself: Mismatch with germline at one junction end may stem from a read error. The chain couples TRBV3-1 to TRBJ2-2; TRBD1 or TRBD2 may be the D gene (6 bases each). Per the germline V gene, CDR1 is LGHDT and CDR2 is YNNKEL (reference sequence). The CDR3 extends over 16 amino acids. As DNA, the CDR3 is TGTGCTAGCAGCCAAGGGGGACTGAGGAACACCGGGGAGCTGTTTTTT. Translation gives CASSQGGLRNTGELFF.

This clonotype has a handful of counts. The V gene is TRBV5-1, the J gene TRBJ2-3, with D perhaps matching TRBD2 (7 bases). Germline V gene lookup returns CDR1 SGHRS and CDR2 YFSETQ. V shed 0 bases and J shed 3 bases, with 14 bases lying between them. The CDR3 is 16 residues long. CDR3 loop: CASSLAAGARTDTQYF. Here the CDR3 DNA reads TGCGCCAGCAGCTTGGCCGCGGGGGCTAGGACAGATACGCAGTATTTT.

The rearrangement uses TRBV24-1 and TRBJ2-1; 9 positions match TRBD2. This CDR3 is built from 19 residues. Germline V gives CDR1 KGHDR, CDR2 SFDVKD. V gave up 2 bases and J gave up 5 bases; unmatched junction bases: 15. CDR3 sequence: CATSDSGDESGGPHNEQFF. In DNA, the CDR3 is TGTGCCACCAGTGATTCCGGAGACGAAAGCGGGGGGCCCCACAATGAGCAGTTCTTC.

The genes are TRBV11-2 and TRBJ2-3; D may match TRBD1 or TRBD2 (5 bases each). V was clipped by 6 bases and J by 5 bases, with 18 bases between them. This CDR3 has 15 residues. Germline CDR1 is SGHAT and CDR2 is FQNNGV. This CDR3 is CASRPPGRTRDTQYF. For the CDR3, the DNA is TGTGCCAGCAGACCTCCGGGACGGACGAGAGATACGCAGTATTTT.

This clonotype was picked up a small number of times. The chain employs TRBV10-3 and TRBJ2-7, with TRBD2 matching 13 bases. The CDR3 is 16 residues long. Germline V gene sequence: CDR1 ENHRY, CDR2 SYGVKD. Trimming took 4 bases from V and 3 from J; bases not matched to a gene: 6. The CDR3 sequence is CAISGQTSGGYYEQYF. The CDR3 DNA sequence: TGTGCCATCAGTGGTCAGACTAGCGGGGGGTACTACGAGCAGTACTTC.

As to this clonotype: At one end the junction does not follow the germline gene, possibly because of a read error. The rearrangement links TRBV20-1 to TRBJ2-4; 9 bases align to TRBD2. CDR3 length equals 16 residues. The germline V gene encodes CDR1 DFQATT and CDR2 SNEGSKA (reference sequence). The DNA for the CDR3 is TGCAGTGCTAGAGATTTAACTAGCGGGTTTGCCTACGAGCAGTACTTT. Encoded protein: CSARDLTSGFAYEQYF.

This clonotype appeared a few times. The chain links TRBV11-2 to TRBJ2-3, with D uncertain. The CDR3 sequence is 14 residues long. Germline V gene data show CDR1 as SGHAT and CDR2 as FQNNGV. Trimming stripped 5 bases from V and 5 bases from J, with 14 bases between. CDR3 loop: CASSPMAARDTQYF. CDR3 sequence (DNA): TGTGCCAGCAGCCCCATGGCAGCAAGAGATACGCAGTATTTT. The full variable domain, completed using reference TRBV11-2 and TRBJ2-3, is EAGVAQSPRYKIIEKRQSVAFWCNPISGHATLYWYQQILGQGPKLLIQFQNNGVVDDSQLPKDRFSAERLKGVDSTLKIQPAKLEDSAVYLCASSPMAARDTQYFGPGTRLTVL.

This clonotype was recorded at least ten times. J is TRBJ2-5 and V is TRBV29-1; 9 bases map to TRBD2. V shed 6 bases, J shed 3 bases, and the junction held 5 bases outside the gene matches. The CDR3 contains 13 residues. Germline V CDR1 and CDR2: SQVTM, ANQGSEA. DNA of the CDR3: TGCAGCGTAGACCGACTAGCGGAAGAGACCCAGTACTTC. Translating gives CSVDRLAEETQYF.

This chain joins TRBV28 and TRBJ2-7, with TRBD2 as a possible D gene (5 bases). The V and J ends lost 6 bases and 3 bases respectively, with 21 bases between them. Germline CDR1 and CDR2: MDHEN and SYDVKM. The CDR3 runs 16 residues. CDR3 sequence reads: CASSPQVRTLRYEQYF. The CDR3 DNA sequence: TGTGCCAGCAGCCCGCAGGTGAGGACTTTGCGCTACGAGCAGTACTTC.

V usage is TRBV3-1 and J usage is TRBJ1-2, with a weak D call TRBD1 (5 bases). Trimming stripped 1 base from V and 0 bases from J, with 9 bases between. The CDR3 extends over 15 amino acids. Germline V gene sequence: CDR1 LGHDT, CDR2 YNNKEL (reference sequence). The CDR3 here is CASSQVGATNYGYTF. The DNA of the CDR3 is TGTGCCAGCAGCCAAGTAGGGGCTACTAACTATGGCTACACCTTC.

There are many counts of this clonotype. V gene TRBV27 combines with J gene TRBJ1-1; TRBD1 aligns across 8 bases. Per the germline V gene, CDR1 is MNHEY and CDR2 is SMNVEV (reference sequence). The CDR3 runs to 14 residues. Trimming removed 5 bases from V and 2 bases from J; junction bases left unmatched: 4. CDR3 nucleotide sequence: TGTGCCAGCAGTGCCCAGGGGGCTAACACTGAAGCTTTCTTT. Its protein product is CASSAQGANTEAFF.

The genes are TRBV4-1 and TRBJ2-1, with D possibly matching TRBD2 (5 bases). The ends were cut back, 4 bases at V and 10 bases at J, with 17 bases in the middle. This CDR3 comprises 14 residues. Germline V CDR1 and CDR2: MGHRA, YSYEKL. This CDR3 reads CASSPSHGPGEQFF. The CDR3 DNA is TGCGCCAGCAGCCCTTCCCACGGGCCGGGGGAGCAGTTCTTC.

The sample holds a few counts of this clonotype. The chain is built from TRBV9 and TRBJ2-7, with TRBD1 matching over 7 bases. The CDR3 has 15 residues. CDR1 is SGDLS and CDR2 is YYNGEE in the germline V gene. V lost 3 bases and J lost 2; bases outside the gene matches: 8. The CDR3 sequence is CASSGGQVSTYEQYF. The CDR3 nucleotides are TGTGCCAGCAGCGGAGGACAGGTATCGACCTACGAGCAGTACTTC. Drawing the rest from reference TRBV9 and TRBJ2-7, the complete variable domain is DSGVTQTPKHLITATGQRVTLRCSPRSGDLSVYWYQQSLDQGLQFLIQYYNGEERAKGNILERFSAQQFPDLHSELNLSSLELGDSALYFCASSGGQVSTYEQYFGPGTRLTVT.

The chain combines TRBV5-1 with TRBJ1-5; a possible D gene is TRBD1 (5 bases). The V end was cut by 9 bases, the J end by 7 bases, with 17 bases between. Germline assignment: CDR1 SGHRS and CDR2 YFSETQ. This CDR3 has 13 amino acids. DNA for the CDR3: TGCGCCAACAGTTCCGGGAGGGACCAGCCCCAGCATTTT. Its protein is CANSSGRDQPQHF.

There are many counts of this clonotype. CDR3 coding DNA: TGTGCCAGCAGCTTAGCGGGAGGGCCTAACAATGAGCAGTTCTTC. Protein: CASSLAGGPNNEQFF. The rearrangement uses TRBV7-8 and TRBJ2-1, with 7 bases aligning to TRBD2. V lost 0 bases, J lost 5 bases, and 4 bases stayed unmatched. There are 15 residues in the CDR3. CDR1 SGHVS and CDR2 FQNEAQ come from the germline V gene.

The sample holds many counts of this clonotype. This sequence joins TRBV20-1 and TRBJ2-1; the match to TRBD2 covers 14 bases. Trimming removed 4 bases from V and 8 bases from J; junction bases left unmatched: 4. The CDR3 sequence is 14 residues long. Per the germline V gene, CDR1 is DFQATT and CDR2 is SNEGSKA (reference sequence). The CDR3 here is CSAMGLAGVDEQFF. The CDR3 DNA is TGCAGTGCTATGGGACTAGCGGGAGTCGATGAGCAGTTCTTC.

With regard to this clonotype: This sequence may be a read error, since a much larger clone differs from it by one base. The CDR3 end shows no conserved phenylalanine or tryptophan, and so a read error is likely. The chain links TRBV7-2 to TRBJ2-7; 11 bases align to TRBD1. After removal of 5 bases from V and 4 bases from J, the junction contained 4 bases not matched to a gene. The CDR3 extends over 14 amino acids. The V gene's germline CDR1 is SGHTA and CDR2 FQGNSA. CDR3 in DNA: TGTGCCAGCAGCAACCGGGACAGGGGGTACGAGCAGTACTTG. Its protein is CASSNRDRGYEQYL.

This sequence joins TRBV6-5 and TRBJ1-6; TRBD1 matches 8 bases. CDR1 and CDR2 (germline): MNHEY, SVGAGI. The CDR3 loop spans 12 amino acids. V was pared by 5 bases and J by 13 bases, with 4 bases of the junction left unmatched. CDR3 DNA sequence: TGTGCCAGCAGTAACCACAGGGGGCCCCTCCACTTT. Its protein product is CASSNHRGPLHF.

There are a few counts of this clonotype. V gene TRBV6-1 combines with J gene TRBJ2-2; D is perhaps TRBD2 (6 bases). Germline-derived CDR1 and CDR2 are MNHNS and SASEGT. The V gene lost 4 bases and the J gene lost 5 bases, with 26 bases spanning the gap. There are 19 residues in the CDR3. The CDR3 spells CASSAGLRQSTVGTGELFF. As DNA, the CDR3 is TGTGCCAGCAGTGCGGGACTTCGCCAATCCACTGTAGGGACCGGGGAGCTGTTTTTT.

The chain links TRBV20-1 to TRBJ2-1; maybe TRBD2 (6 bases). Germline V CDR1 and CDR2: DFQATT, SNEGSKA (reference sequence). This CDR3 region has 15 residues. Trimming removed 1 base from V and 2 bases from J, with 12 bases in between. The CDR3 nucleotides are TGCAGTGCTAGAGTAATTCGACTAGCCTACAATGAGCAGTTCTTC. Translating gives CSARVIRLAYNEQFF.

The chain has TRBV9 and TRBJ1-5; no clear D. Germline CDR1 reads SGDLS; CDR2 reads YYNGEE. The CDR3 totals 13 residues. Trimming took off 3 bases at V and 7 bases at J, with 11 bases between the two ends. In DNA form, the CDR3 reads TGTGCCAGCAGCGACGACATCGAGCAGCCCCAGCATTTT. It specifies CASSDDIEQPQHF.